The rows below give T cell receptor beta chains drawn from one sample of a study of CD8 T cells in ankylosing spondylitis. A single record per CDR3 protein comes from TCRdb applying MiXCR to the 5' RACE reads. The data contain some 150,000 distinct CDR3 sequences, over 9.5% of them singletons. Sequencing was carried out using blood, either unsorted or a sorted T cell fraction (not recorded which). Receptors originate from a female donor with ankylosing spondylitis or in good health (not recorded which). The CDR3 runs from the conserved cysteine through the conserved F or W. A D gene is named only where the DNA matches it firmly. Clone sizes are shown as how often the clone was seen (once, few, many) or a class if it is expanded.

>TRBV7-8|.|TRBJ1-6|many
CASSSGRTAIAYHF
TGTGCCAGCAGCTCGGGAAGGACGGCCATAGCATACCACTTT
>TRBV29-1|.|TRBJ1-2|many
CSVERERVYGYTF
TGCAGCGTTGAAAGGGAACGAGTCTATGGCTACACCTTC
>TRBV5-5|.|TRBJ2-1|many
CASSPRRDNEQFF
TGTGCCAGCAGTCCGCGGAGGGACAATGAGCAGTTCTTC
>TRBV12-3/TRBV12-4|.|TRBJ1-5|many
CASSPGHYKQPQHF
TGTGCCAGCAGTCCGGGACACTATAAACAGCCCCAGCATTTT
>TRBV12-3/TRBV12-4|.|TRBJ2-7|many
CASSSGISYEQYF
TGTGCCAGCAGTTCCGGGATTTCCTACGAGCAGTACTTC
>TRBV30|TRBD1|TRBJ1-2|many
CAWSPDRGGYTF
TGTGCCTGGAGTCCAGACAGGGGAGGCTACACCTTC
>TRBV7-2|TRBD2|TRBJ2-1|many
CASSLLPSGRRNEQFF
TGTGCCAGCAGCTTATTGCCTAGCGGGAGGCGCAATGAGCAGTTCTTC
>TRBV12-3/TRBV12-4|.|TRBJ2-2|many
CASRFGQTNTGELFF
TGTGCCAGCAGGTTCGGACAGACTAACACCGGGGAGCTGTTTTTT
>TRBV29-1|TRBD1|TRBJ2-7|many
CSVAGRQGRYEQYF
TGCAGCGTCGCCGGTAGACAGGGAAGGTATGAGCAGTACTTC
>TRBV11-1|TRBD2|TRBJ2-1|many
CASSPPRVAGDNEQFF
TGTGCCAGCAGCCCCCCGAGGGTAGCGGGGGACAATGAGCAGTTCTTC
>TRBV5-1|.|TRBJ1-1|many
CASSLAWKGWAEAFF
TGCGCCAGCAGCTTGGCCTGGAAGGGATGGGCCGAAGCTTTCTTT
>TRBV19|.|TRBJ2-2|many
CASSIQGSGELFF
TGTGCCAGTAGTATCCAAGGGTCCGGGGAGCTGTTTTTT
>TRBV5-1|.|TRBJ2-3|many
CASSLRADTQYF
TGTGCCAGCAGCCTCCGGGCCGATACGCAGTATTTT
>TRBV28|TRBD2|TRBJ2-2|few
CASSHGGADTGELFF
TGTGCCAGCAGTCACGGGGGGGCTGACACCGGGGAGCTGTTTTTT
>TRBV11-2|.|TRBJ1-1|many
CASSLEAEAFF
TGTGCCAGCAGCTTAGAAGCTGAAGCTTTCTTT
>TRBV7-6|TRBD2|TRBJ2-3|many
CASSRSSGGTDTQYF
TGTGCCAGCAGCAGATCTAGCGGGGGGACAGATACGCAGTATTTT